The 15 T cell receptor beta chains in this list originate from one sample, sequenced in a study of CD8+ T cells in alopecia areata (dated by TCRdb to 2017 to 2018). The library was produced with the immunoSEQ multiplex PCR assay. To provide template for TCR sequencing, every sample had RNA extracted and reverse transcribed into cDNA. The clones in this table, taken by TCRdb from immuneACCESS, are in-frame only. Not every clone is retained; where verified, under half of the shortfall comes from an unresolved V gene, and the cause of the rest is unknown. Recorded for this sample are a few hundred thousand clones; 50% to 70% of them occurred a single time. Of the sample, roughly 1.5% is held by the ten largest clones. The sample's time point, from its label and the paper: more than 3 weeks on oral tofacitinib. In light of the paper, this sample's treatment or condition label describes: oral pan-JAK inhibitor, 5-10 mg twice daily.

This material consisted of CD4+ T cells sorted from blood, taken at week 4, from a patient treated with tofacitinib. These receptors were obtained from a human donor with alopecia areata.

This clone occurred a few times. Other nucleotide sequences from this sample produce the same CDR3. This sequence joins TRBV15 and TRBJ2-4; D is uncertain. Trimming took off 5 bases at V and 1 base at J, with 6 bases between the two ends. Germline CDR1 LNHNV, CDR2 YYDKDF (reference sequence). The CDR3 has 13 residues. This CDR3 is CATSGLAKNIQYF. CDR3 in DNA: TGTGCCACCAGCGGGCTTGCCAAAAACATTCAGTACTTC. The full variable domain, with the rest looked up from reference TRBV15 and TRBJ2-4, is DAMVIQNPRYQVTQFGKPVTLSCSQTLNHNVMYWYQQKSSQAPKLLFHYYDKDFNNEADTPDNFQSRRPNTSFCFLDIRSPGLGDTAMYLCATSGLAKNIQYFGAGTRLSVL.

The chain recombines TRBV29-1 with TRBJ1-2; 7 bases line up with TRBD1. V gave up 6 bases and J gave up 0 bases; unmatched junction bases: 4. The CDR3 has 13 residues. The germline gives CDR1 SQVTM, CDR2 ANQGSEA. The CDR3 bases are TGCAGCGTCCGGGACAGTTCTAACTATGGCTACACCTTC. It encodes CSVRDSSNYGYTF. Supplemented by reference TRBV29-1 and TRBJ1-2, the full variable domain reads SAVISQKPSRDICQRGTSLTIQCQVDSQVTMMFWYRQQPGQSLTLIATANQGSEATYESGFVIDKFPISRPNLTFSTLTVSNMSPEDSSIYLCSVRDSSNYGYTFGSGTRLTVV.

The rearrangement joins TRBV30 to TRBJ2-1; 9 positions agree with TRBD2. Trimming at V came to 5 bases and at J to 1 base, leaving 9 bases not matched to a gene. The CDR3 totals 16 residues. CDR1 is GTSNPN and CDR2 is SVGIG in the germline V gene (reference sequence). The CDR3 here is CAWAGGMTRSYNEQFF. CDR3 DNA: TGTGCCTGGGCGGGGGGGATGACACGATCCTACAATGAGCAGTTCTTC. The full variable domain, its missing parts supplied by reference TRBV30 and TRBJ2-1, is SQTIHQWPATLVQPVGSPLSLECTVEGTSNPNLYWYRQAAGRGLQLLFYSVGIGQISSEVPQNLSASRPQDRQFILSSKKLLLSDSGFYLCAWAGGMTRSYNEQFFGPGTRLTVL.

V and J are TRBV2 and TRBJ2-7; unclear D gene. V was trimmed by 7 bases and J by 4 bases, leaving 11 bases between them. Germline loops: CDR1 SNHLY, CDR2 FYNNEI. CDR3 length equals 12 residues. The CDR3 loop is CASKPNDYEQYF. CDR3 nucleotide sequence: TGTGCCAGCAAGCCGAACGATTACGAGCAGTACTTC.

The chain joins TRBV5-4 to TRBJ2-7, with no clear D. Germline V lookup: CDR1 SGHNT, CDR2 YYREEE (reference sequence). Trimming pared 4 bases from V and 0 bases from J, leaving 11 bases between. The CDR3 has 14 amino acids. The CDR3 spells CASSTRGASYEQYF. CDR3 sequence (DNA): TGTGCCAGCAGCACGAGAGGAGCCTCCTACGAGCAGTACTTC.

This clone came up a few times. The chain recombines TRBV6-6 with TRBJ1-1, with D hard to call. Germline V gene sequence: CDR1 MNHNY, CDR2 SVGAGI (reference sequence). V was trimmed by 5 bases and J by 7 bases, leaving 11 bases between them. This CDR3 is 12 amino acids long. CDR3 bases: TGTGCCAGCAGTGGGTTGGCCAATGAAGCTTTCTTT. It codes for CASSGLANEAFF.

CDR3 residues: CASSVQGARNTEAFF. The CDR3 nucleotides read TGCGCCAGCAGCGTCCAGGGGGCTCGGAACACTGAAGCTTTCTTT. The V call is TRBV5-1, the J call TRBJ1-1, with 8 nucleotides matching TRBD1. After removal of 4 bases from V and 1 base from J, the junction contained 6 bases not matched to a gene. The CDR3 loop spans 15 amino acids. Germline V lookup: CDR1 SGHRS, CDR2 YFSETQ.

The CDR3 DNA follows: TGTGCCACCGCAGGACAGGGGAGGGCCTACGAGCAGTACTTC. The encoded protein is CATAGQGRAYEQYF. This rearrangement joins TRBV25-1 to TRBJ2-7, with 9 bases fitting TRBD1. The germline V gene encodes CDR1 MGHDK and CDR2 SYGVNS. This CDR3 region has 14 residues. Trimming at V came to 10 bases and at J to 2 bases, leaving 9 bases not matched to a gene.

The rearrangement uses TRBV4-2 and TRBJ2-7; no firm D call. V lost 3 bases and J lost 0, with 9 bases in between. This CDR3 region has 14 residues. CDR1 LGHNA and CDR2 YNFKEQ come from the germline V gene. CDR3 sequence: CASSQETFSYEQYF. As DNA, the CDR3 is TGTGCCAGCAGCCAGGAGACCTTCTCCTACGAGCAGTACTTC.

This clone was seen more than once but under ten times. This chain joins TRBV11-2 and TRBJ1-1; 7 nucleotides match TRBD1. Germline CDR1 reads SGHAT; CDR2 reads FQNNGV. This CDR3 has 14 amino acids. Unmatched junction bases numbered 14, after V lost 6 bases and J lost 10 bases. CDR3 sequence reads: CASRQTGLVGSAFF. DNA for the CDR3: TGTGCCAGCAGACAGACAGGGTTGGTCGGATCAGCTTTCTTT.

V and J are TRBV6-5 and TRBJ1-1; the D gene is possibly TRBD1 (6 bases). Trimming removed 6 bases from V and 5 bases from J, with 10 bases in between. Germline CDR1 MNHEY, CDR2 SVGAGI. The CDR3 runs to 12 residues. In DNA, the CDR3 is TGTGCCAGCAGATCGACAGGTACTGAAGCTTTCTTT. Translated: CASRSTGTEAFF.

The chain employs TRBV5-1 and TRBJ2-7, with 7 bases identical to TRBD1. CDR3 length equals 15 residues. Per germline, CDR1 SGHRS and CDR2 YFSETQ. V gave up 4 bases and J gave up 2 bases; unmatched junction bases: 9. DNA for the CDR3: TGCGCCAGCAGCACCGGGACAGTCGTTACCTACGAGCAGTACTTC. This gives the protein CASSTGTVVTYEQYF. The entire variable domain, with the rest obtained from reference TRBV5-1 and TRBJ2-7, is as follows: KAGVTQTPRYLIKTRGQQVTLSCSPISGHRSVSWYQQTPGQGLQFLFEYFSETQRNKGNFPGRFSGRQFSNSRSEMNVSTLELGDSALYLCASSTGTVVTYEQYFGPGTRLTVT.

V gene TRBV7-9 combines with J gene TRBJ1-1, with D possibly matching TRBD1 (6 bases). The germline gives CDR1 SEHNR, CDR2 FQNEAQ (reference sequence). CDR3 length: 12 amino acids. Deletions cut 5 bases from V and 6 bases from J, with 10 bases between. CDR3 protein: CASSRDIAEAFF. The CDR3 DNA reads TGTGCCAGCAGCCGGGACATCGCTGAAGCTTTCTTT.

The rearrangement links TRBV19 to TRBJ1-1; perhaps TRBD1 as D (5 bases). Germline loops: CDR1 LNHDA, CDR2 SQIVND (reference sequence). CDR3 length: 13 amino acids. V was clipped by 6 bases and J by 5 bases, with 13 bases between them. The CDR3 region has the DNA TGTGCCAGTAGAAGAGGGGCCGGAACTGAAGCTTTCTTT. Its translation: CASRRGAGTEAFF.

For the CDR3, the DNA is TGTGCCTGGAGTATGAAAGGGGATCAGCCCCAGCATTTT. Residues: CAWSMKGDQPQHF. The rearrangement links TRBV30 to TRBJ1-5, with D possibly TRBD1 on 5 matching bases. CDR1 and CDR2 from the germline V gene are GTSNPN and SVGIG (reference sequence). The V and J ends lost 2 bases and 5 bases respectively, with 10 bases between them. The CDR3 runs 13 residues.